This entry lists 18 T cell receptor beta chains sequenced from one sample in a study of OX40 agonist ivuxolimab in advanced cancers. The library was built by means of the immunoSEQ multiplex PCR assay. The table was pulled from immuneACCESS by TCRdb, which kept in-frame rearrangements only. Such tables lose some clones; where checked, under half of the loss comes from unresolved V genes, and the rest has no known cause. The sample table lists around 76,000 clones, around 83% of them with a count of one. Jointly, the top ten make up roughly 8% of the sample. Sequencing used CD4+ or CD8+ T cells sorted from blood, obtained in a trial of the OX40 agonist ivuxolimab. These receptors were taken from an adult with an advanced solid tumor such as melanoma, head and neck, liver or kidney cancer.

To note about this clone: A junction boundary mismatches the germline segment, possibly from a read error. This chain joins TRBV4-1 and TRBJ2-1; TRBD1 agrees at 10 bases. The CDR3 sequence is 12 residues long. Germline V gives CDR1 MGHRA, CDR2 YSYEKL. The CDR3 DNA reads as TGCGCCAGCAGCAGACAGGGGGCGTTTTTGGTCTTC. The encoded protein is CASSRQGAFLVF.

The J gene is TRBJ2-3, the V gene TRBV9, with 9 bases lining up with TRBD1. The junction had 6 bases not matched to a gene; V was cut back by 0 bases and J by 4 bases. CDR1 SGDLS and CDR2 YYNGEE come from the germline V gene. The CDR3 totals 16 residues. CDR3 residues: CASSVGEGTGSDTQYF. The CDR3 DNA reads TGTGCCAGCAGCGTAGGTGAAGGGACAGGGTCAGATACGCAGTATTTT.

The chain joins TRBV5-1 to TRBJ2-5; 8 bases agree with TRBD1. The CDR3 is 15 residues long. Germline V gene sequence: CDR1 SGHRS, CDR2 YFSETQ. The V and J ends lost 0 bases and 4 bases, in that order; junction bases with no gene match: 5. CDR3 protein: CASSLGTGLGETQYF. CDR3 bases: TGCGCCAGCAGCTTGGGGACAGGGCTCGGAGAGACCCAGTACTTC.

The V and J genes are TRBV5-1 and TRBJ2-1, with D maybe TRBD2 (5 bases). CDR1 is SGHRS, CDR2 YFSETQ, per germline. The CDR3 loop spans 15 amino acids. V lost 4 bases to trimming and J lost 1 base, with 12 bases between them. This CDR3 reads CASSQGLPSYNEQFF. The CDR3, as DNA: TGCGCCAGCAGCCAAGGACTCCCTTCCTACAATGAGCAGTTCTTC.

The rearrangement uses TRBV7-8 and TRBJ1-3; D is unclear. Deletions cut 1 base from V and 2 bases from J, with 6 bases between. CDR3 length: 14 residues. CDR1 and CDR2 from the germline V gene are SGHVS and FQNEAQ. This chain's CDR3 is CASSLDGTGNTIYF. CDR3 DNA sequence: TGTGCCAGCAGCTTAGACGGGACTGGAAACACCATATATTTT.

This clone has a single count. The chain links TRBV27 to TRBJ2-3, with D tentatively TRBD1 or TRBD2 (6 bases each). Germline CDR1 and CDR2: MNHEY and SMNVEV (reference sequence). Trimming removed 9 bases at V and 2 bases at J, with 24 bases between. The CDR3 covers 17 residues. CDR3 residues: CASCIEGGRRHTDTQYF. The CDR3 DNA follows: TGTGCCAGTTGTATCGAGGGGGGCCGCCGACACACAGATACGCAGTATTTT.

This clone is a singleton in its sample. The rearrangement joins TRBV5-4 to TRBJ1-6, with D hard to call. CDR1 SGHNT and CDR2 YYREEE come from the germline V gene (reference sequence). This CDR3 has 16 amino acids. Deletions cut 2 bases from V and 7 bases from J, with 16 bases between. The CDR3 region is CASSFESGLKNSPLHF. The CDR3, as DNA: TGTGCCAGCAGCTTCGAATCCGGGTTGAAGAATTCACCCCTCCACTTT.

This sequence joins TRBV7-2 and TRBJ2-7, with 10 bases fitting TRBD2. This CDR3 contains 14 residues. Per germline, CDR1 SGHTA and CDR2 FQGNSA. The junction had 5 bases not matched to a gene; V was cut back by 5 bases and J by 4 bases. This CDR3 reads CASSPGLAIYEQYF. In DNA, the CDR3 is TGTGCCAGCAGCCCGGGACTAGCGATTTACGAGCAGTACTTC.

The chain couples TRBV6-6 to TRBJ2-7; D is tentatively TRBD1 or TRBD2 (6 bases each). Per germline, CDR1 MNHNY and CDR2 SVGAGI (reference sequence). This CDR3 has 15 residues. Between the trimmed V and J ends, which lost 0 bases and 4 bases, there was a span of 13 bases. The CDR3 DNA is TGTGCCAGCAGTTACTCGGAGGGGGTTTCGTACGAGCAGTACTTC. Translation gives CASSYSEGVSYEQYF.

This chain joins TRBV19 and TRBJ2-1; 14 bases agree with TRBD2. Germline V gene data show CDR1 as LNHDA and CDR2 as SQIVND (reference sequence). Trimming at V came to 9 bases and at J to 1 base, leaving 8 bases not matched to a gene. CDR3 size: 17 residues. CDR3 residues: CASKTSGRANSYNEQFF. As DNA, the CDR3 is TGTGCCAGCAAGACTAGCGGGAGGGCCAATTCCTACAATGAGCAGTTCTTC.

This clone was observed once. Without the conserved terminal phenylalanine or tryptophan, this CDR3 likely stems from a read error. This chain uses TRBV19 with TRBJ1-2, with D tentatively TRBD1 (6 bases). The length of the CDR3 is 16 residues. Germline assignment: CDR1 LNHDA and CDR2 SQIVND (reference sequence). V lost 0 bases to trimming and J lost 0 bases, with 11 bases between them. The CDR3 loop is CASSIEGTRANYGYTL. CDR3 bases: TGTGCCAGTAGTATAGAGGGGACAAGAGCTAACTATGGCTACACCCTC.

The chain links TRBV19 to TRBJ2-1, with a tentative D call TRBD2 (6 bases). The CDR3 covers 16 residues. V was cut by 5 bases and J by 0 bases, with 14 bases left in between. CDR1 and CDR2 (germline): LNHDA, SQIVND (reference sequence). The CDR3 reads CASSLSGPSSYNEQFF. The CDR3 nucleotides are TGTGCCAGTAGTTTAAGCGGGCCGAGCTCCTACAATGAGCAGTTCTTC. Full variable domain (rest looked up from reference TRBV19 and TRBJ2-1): DGGITQSPKYLFRKEGQNVTLSCEQNLNHDAMYWYRQDPGQGLRLIYYSQIVNDFQKGDIAEGYSVSREKKESFPLTVTSAQKNPTAFYLCASSLSGPSSYNEQFFGPGTRLTVL.

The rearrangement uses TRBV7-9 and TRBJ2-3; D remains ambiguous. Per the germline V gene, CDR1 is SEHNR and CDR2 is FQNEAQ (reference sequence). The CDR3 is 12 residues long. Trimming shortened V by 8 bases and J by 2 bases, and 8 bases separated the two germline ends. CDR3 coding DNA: TGTGCCAGCGCGGAAACCACAGATACGCAGTATTTT. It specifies CASAETTDTQYF. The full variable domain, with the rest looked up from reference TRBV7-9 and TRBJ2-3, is DTGVSQNPRHKITKRGQNVTFRCDPISEHNRLYWYRQTLGQGPEFLTYFQNEAQLEKSRLLSDRFSAERPKGSFSTLEIQRTEQGDSAMYLCASAETTDTQYFGPGTRLTVL.

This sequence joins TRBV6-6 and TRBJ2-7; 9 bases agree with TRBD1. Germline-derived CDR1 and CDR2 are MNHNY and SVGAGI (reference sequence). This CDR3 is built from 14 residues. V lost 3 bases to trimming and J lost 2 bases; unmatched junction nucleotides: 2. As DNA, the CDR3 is TGTGCCAGCAGTTATGGGACAGGGACCTACGAGCAGTACTTC. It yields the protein CASSYGTGTYEQYF.

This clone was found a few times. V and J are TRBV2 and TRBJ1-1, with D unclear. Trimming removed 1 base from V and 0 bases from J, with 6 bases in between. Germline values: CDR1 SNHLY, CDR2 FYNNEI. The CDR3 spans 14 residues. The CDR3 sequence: CASSEETMNTEAFF. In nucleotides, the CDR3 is TGTGCCAGCAGTGAAGAGACGATGAACACTGAAGCTTTCTTT.

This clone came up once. The CDR3 nucleotides read TGTGCCAGCTCACTATCTGGACTAGCGGCATACTACGAGCAGTACTTC. Translation gives CASSLSGLAAYYEQYF. The rearrangement links TRBV18 to TRBJ2-7, with 10 nucleotides matching TRBD2. V shed 4 bases, J shed 3 bases, and the junction held 9 bases outside the gene matches. CDR3 length equals 16 residues. The germline gives CDR1 KGHSH, CDR2 LQKENI.

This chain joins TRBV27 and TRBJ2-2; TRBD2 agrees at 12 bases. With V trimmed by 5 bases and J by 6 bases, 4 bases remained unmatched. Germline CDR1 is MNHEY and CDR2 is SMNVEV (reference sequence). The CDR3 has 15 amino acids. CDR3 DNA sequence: TGTGCCAGCAGTCTACGACTAGCGGGAGCCGGGGAGCTGTTTTTT. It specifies CASSLRLAGAGELFF.

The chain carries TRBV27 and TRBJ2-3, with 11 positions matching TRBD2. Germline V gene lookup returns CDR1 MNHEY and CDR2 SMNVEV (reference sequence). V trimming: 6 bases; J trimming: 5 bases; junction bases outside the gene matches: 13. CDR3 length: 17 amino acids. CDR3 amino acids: CASSTITLAGGIDTQYF. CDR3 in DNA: TGTGCCAGCAGCACCATCACCCTAGCGGGGGGTATAGATACGCAGTATTTT.